The 18 T cell receptor beta chains given below trace back to one sample, sequenced in a study of CD8 T cells in ankylosing spondylitis. TCRdb passed the 5' RACE reads through MiXCR, listing each CDR3 protein once. The sample has around 280,000 distinct CDR3 sequences, 20% seen once. The source material was blood, either unsorted or a sorted T cell fraction (not recorded which). The receptors originated from a male donor with ankylosing spondylitis or in good health (not recorded which).

The genes are TRBV28 and TRBJ2-7, with D perhaps matching TRBD2 (6 bases). The V end lost 8 bases, the J end lost 3 bases, and 17 bases lay between the germline ends. The length of the CDR3 is 14 residues. Germline assignment: CDR1 MDHEN and CDR2 SYDVKM. The CDR3 region is CASGGSLASYEQYV. DNA of the CDR3: TGTGCCAGCGGGGGGTCGCTAGCGAGCTACGAGCAGTACGTC.

In DNA, the CDR3 is TGCAGCGCGAACGGGCCCTATGGCTACACCTTC. As protein: CSANGPYGYTF. V usage is TRBV29-1 and J usage is TRBJ1-2; D not resolved. The germline V gene has CDR1 SQVTM and CDR2 ANQGSEA. V lost 7 bases, J lost 4 bases, and 10 bases lay in between. This CDR3 is 11 amino acids long. Full variable domain (remainder filled in from reference TRBV29-1 and TRBJ1-2): SAVISQKPSRDICQRGTSLTIQCQVDSQVTMMFWYRQQPGQSLTLIATANQGSEATYESGFVIDKFPISRPNLTFSTLTVSNMSPEDSSIYLCSANGPYGYTFGSGTRLTVV.

This clonotype has a handful of counts. The V gene is TRBV12-3 or TRBV12-4, the J gene TRBJ2-3; 10 bases are a match to TRBD2. The CDR3 is made up of 16 amino acids. V gave up 7 bases and J gave up 2 bases; unmatched junction bases: 9. The chain's CDR3 is CASNLLLAGITDTQYF. CDR3 sequence (DNA): TGTGCCAGCAACTTACTACTAGCGGGGATCACAGATACGCAGTATTTT.

This clonotype was counted many times. The J gene is TRBJ2-5, the V gene TRBV29-1, with TRBD2 identical over 9 bases. Germline assignment: CDR1 SQVTM and CDR2 ANQGSEA. The J segment lost 5 bases and the V segment lost 3 bases, leaving 7 bases of the junction unmatched. CDR3 size: 14 residues. Here the CDR3 DNA reads TGCAGCGTTGACCCTAGCGGGGTGCGGGAGACCCAGTACTTC. This sequence encodes CSVDPSGVRETQYF.

The chain joins TRBV25-1 to TRBJ1-2; D might be TRBD1 (6 bases). CDR1 MGHDK and CDR2 SYGVNS come from the germline V gene. The V end lost 4 bases, the J end lost 0 bases, and 12 bases lay between the germline ends. The CDR3 extends over 15 amino acids. CDR3 nucleotide sequence: TGTGCCAGCAGTGGCCAGGGGCCAACTAACTATGGCTACACCTTC. Translating gives CASSGQGPTNYGYTF.

This clonotype was observed many times. The gene calls are TRBV5-1 and TRBJ1-2; 10 bases agree with TRBD1. Germline V CDR1 and CDR2: SGHRS, YFSETQ. CDR3 length equals 15 residues. After removal of 6 bases from V and 0 bases from J, the junction contained 5 bases not matched to a gene. The DNA of the CDR3 is TGCGCCAGCACGACAGGGGGCTCAGCTAACTATGGCTACACCTTC. Amino acids: CASTTGGSANYGYTF.

The chain couples TRBV5-8 to TRBJ2-3, with 8 positions matching TRBD2. From germline, CDR1 is SGHTS and CDR2 YDEGEE. The CDR3 runs to 15 residues. V shed 0 bases, J shed 5 bases, and the junction held 5 bases outside the gene matches. The CDR3 loop reads CASSLAPGGQDTQYF. The CDR3 region has the DNA TGTGCCAGCAGCTTGGCCCCGGGAGGGCAAGATACGCAGTATTTT.

This clonotype was detected only a few times. CDR3 sequence reads: CASSLRGTKNIQYF. CDR3 nucleotides: TGTGCCAGCAGTTTACGGGGTACCAAAAACATTCAGTACTTC. The chain couples TRBV27 to TRBJ2-4, with D possibly being TRBD2 (5 bases). The V gene lost 2 bases and the J gene lost 2 bases, with 7 bases spanning the gap. The germline CDR1 and CDR2 sequences are MNHEY and SMNVEV (reference sequence). CDR3 length equals 14 residues.

This clonotype was counted a few times. The chain links TRBV3-1 to TRBJ2-3, with 8 bases matching TRBD1. Germline lookup yields CDR1 LGHDT and CDR2 YNNKEL (reference sequence). The CDR3 is 16 residues long. J gave up 0 bases and V 3 bases, and 5 bases lay outside the gene matches. CDR3 sequence reads: CASSHGDRRSTDTQYF. The CDR3 nucleotides read TGTGCCAGCAGCCACGGGGACAGGCGAAGCACAGATACGCAGTATTTT.

This clonotype was seen a few times. This chain links TRBV14 with TRBJ1-4; D is ambiguous. The ends were cut back, 2 bases at V and 8 bases at J, with 21 bases in the middle. The CDR3 covers 17 residues. Germline CDR1 and CDR2: SGHDN and FVKESK. CDR3 sequence reads: CASSQSTIRRADEKLFF. CDR3 DNA sequence: TGTGCCAGCAGCCAAAGCACGATCCGGAGGGCGGACGAAAAACTGTTTTTT.

J is TRBJ1-5 and V is TRBV12-3 or TRBV12-4; D remains ambiguous. The CDR3 consists of 16 residues. V dropped 1 base and J dropped 1 base, with 11 bases sitting between them. In nucleotides, the CDR3 is TGTGCCAGCAGTTTAGGAGAGGGAGAGAGCAATCAGCCCCAGCATTTT. Encoded protein: CASSLGEGESNQPQHF.

This clonotype showed up just a few times. The genes are TRBV5-1 and TRBJ2-1; a possible D gene is TRBD1 (5 bases). The germline V gene has CDR1 SGHRS and CDR2 YFSETQ. V lost 4 bases to trimming and J lost 2 bases, with 13 bases between them. The length of the CDR3 is 15 residues. The DNA of the CDR3 is TGCGCCAGCAGCCAGACAGCCACCACCTACAATGAGCAGTTCTTC. It encodes CASSQTATTYNEQFF.

This clonotype was seen repeatedly, ten times or more. This chain links TRBV12-3 or TRBV12-4 with TRBJ2-3; D uncertain. The CDR3 covers 11 residues. Trimming removed 7 bases from V and 6 bases from J, with 8 bases in between. CDR3 in DNA: TGTGCCAGCACCCAGTCGGATACGCAGTATTTT. Its translation: CASTQSDTQYF.

The V and J genes are TRBV20-1 and TRBJ1-1; TRBD1 matches 7 bases. Per the germline V gene, CDR1 is DFQATT and CDR2 is SNEGSKA (reference sequence). The CDR3 sequence is 14 residues long. Unmatched junction bases numbered 6, after V lost 4 bases and J lost 1 base. The CDR3 DNA follows: TGCAGTGCTAAAGGGACAGCGGCGAACACTGAAGCTTTCTTT. Protein: CSAKGTAANTEAFF.

The rearrangement uses TRBV12-3 or TRBV12-4 and TRBJ1-5; D not resolved. The CDR3 has 15 residues. Deletions cut 3 bases from V and 5 bases from J, with 14 bases between. CDR3 in amino acids: CASSFPGREDQPQHF. The DNA for the CDR3 is TGTGCCAGCAGTTTTCCGGGAAGGGAGGATCAGCCCCAGCATTTT.

This clonotype was seen a handful of times. The chain couples TRBV5-5 to TRBJ2-2; 10 nucleotides match TRBD2. This CDR3 region has 16 residues. V lost 5 bases and J lost 3; bases outside the gene matches: 7. Germline CDR1 reads SGHKS; CDR2 reads YYEKEE (reference sequence). CDR3 bases: TGTGCCAGCAGAGCGAGCGGGAGGGGGGACACCGGGGAGCTGTTTTTT. It specifies CASRASGRGDTGELFF.

This clonotype was picked up a small number of times. The chain is built from TRBV12-3 or TRBV12-4 and TRBJ1-5; 7 positions agree with TRBD1. The CDR3 is made up of 17 amino acids. Trimming cost V 5 bases and J 2 bases; bases outside gene matches: 12. CDR3 DNA sequence: TGTGCCAGCAGTCGACAGGGAGGGGTAGGGGGCAATCAGCCCCAGCATTTT. It specifies CASSRQGGVGGNQPQHF.

This clonotype was picked up many times. V is TRBV29-1 and J is TRBJ2-2; D is ambiguous. The CDR3 extends over 12 amino acids. Per germline, CDR1 SQVTM and CDR2 ANQGSEA. Trimming left V 4 bases short and J 0 bases short, with 3 bases between. The CDR3: CSVVANTGELFF. DNA for the CDR3: TGCAGCGTTGTGGCGAACACCGGGGAGCTGTTTTTT.